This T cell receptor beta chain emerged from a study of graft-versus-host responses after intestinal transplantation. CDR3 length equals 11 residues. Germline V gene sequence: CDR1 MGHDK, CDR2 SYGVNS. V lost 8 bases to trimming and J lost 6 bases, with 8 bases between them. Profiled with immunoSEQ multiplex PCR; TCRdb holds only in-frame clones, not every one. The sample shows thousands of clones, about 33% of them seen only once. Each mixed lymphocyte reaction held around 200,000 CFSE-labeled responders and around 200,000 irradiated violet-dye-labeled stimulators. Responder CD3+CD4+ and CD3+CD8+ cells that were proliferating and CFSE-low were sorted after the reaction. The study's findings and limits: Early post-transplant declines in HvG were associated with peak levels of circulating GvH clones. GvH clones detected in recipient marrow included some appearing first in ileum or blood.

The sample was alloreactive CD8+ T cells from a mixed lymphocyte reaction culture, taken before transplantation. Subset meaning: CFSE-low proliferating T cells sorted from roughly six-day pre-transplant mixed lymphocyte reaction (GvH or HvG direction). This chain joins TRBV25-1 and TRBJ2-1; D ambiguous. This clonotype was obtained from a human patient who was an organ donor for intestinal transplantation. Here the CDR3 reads CASCLANEQFF. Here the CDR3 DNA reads TGTGCCAGCTGTTTAGCCAATGAGCAGTTCTTC.